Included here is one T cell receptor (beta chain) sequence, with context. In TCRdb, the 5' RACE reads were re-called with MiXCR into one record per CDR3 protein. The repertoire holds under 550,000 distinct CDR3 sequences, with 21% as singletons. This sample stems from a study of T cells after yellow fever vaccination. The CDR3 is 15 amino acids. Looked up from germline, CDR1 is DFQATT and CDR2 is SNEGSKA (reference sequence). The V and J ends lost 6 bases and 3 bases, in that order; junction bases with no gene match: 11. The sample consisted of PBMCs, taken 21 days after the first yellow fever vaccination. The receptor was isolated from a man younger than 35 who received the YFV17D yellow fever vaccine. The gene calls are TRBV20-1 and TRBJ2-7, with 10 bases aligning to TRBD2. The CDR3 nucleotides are TGCAGTGCACCAGCTAGCGGGGGCTTTCTCTACGAGCAGTACTTC. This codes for CSAPASGGFLYEQYF.